This T cell receptor beta chain was observed in a study of OX40 agonist ivuxolimab in advanced cancers. In regard to this clone: Its antigen is unidentified.

Sequenced by immunoSEQ multiplex PCR; TCRdb stores in-frame clones only, minus some. Here the sample spans about 48,000 clones, 75% to 90% being singletons. Trimming took 3 bases from V and 4 from J, leaving 16 bases between them. The CDR3 totals 15 residues. Germline V gene sequence: CDR1 SGDLS, CDR2 YYNGEE. Study conclusions and caveats: CD4+ T cells averaged fewer expanded clones than CD8+ T cells.

V and J are TRBV9 and TRBJ1-2; tentative D call: TRBD1 (5 bases). The sequence was collected from an adult with an advanced solid tumor such as melanoma, head and neck, liver or kidney cancer. Sequenced material: CD4+ or CD8+ T cells sorted from blood, taken in a trial of the OX40 agonist ivuxolimab. The CDR3 coding sequence is TGTGCCAGCAGCGAGACCCCCCAGGGCGGCTATGGCTACACCTTC. Protein product: CASSETPQGGYGYTF.